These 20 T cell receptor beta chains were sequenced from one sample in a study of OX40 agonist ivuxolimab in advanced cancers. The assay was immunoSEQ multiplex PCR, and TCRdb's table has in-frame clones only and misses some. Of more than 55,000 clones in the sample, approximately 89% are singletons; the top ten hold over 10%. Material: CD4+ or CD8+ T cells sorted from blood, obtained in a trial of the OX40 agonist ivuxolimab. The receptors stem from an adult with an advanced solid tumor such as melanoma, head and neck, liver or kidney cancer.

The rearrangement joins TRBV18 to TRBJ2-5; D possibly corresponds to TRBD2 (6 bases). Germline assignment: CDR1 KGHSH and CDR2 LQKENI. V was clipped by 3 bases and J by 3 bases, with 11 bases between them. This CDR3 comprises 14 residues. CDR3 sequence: CASSPPGLEETQYF. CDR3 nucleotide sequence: TGTGCCAGCTCACCCCCGGGACTGGAAGAGACCCAGTACTTC.

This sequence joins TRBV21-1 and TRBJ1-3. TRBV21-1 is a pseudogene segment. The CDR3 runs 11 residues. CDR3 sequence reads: CASLPRNTIYF. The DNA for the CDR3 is TGTGCCAGCCTCCCAAGAAACACCATATATTTT.

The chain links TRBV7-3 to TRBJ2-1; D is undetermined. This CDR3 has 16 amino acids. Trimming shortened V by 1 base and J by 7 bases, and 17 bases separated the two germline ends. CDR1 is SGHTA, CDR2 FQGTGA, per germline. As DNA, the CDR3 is TGTGCCAGCAGCTTAAACACGGGCGGTCTCGGGAATGAGCAGTTCTTC. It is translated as CASSLNTGGLGNEQFF.

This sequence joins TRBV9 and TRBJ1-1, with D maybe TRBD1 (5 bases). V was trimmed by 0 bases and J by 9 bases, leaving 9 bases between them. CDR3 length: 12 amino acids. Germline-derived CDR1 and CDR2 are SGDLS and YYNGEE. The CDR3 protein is CASSVGPGQAFF. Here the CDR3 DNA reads TGTGCCAGCAGCGTAGGTCCGGGGCAAGCTTTCTTT.

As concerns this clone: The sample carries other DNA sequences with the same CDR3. The CDR3 loop is CASSSPGGGTEAFF. DNA for the CDR3: TGTGCCAGCAGTTCCCCCGGGGGGGGCACTGAAGCTTTCTTT. This chain connects TRBV28 to TRBJ1-1, with D tentatively TRBD1 (5 bases). The germline V gene has CDR1 MDHEN and CDR2 SYDVKM. This CDR3 is 14 amino acids long. V dropped 4 bases and J dropped 4 bases, with 13 bases sitting between them.

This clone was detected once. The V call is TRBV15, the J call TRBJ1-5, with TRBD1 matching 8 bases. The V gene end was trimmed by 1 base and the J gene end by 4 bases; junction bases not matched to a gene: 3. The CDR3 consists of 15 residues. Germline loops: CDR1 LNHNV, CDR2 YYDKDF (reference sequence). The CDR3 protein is CATSRGTGQNQPQHF. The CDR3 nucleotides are TGTGCCACCAGCAGAGGGACAGGGCAAAATCAGCCCCAGCATTTT.

The chain's CDR3 is CASSQTGLVSGANVLTF. The DNA of the CDR3 is TGTGCCAGCTCCCAAACGGGGCTGGTCTCTGGGGCCAACGTCCTGACTTTC. The chain has TRBV18 and TRBJ2-6; either TRBD1 or TRBD2 may supply D (5 bases each). CDR3 length: 17 amino acids. V shed 6 bases and J shed 0 bases, with 15 bases lying between them. Germline loops: CDR1 KGHSH, CDR2 LQKENI.

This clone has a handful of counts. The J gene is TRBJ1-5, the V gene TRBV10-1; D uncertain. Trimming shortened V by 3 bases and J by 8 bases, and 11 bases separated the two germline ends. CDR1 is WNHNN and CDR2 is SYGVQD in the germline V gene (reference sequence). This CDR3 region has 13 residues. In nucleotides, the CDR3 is TGCGCCAGCAGTGAAGACCTCTCCGAGCCCCAGCATTTT. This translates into CASSEDLSEPQHF.

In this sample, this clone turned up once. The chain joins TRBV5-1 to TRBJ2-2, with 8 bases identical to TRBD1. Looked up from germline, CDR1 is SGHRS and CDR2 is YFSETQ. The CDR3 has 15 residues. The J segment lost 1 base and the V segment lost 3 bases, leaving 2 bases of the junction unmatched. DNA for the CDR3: TGCGCCAGCAGCTCAGGGACAGGGAACACCGGGGAGCTGTTTTTT. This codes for CASSSGTGNTGELFF.

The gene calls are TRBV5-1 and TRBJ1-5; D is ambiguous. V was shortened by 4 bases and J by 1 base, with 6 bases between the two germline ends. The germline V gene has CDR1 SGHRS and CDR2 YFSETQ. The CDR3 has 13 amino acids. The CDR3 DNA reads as TGCGCCAGCAGCCGGGAGAGCAATCAGCCCCAGCATTTT. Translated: CASSRESNQPQHF.

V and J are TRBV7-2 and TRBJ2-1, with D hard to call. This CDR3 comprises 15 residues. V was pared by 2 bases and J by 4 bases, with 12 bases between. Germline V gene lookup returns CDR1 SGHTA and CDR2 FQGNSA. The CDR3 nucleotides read TGTGCCAGCAGCTTATCCCCGACTGTTTACAATGAGCAGTTCTTC. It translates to CASSLSPTVYNEQFF.

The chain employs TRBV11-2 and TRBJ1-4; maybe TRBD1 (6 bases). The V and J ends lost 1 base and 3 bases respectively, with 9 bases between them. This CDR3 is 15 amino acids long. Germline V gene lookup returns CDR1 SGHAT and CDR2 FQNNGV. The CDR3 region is CASSLGPGANEKLFF. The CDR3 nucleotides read TGTGCCAGCAGCTTAGGGCCAGGGGCTAATGAAAAACTGTTTTTT.

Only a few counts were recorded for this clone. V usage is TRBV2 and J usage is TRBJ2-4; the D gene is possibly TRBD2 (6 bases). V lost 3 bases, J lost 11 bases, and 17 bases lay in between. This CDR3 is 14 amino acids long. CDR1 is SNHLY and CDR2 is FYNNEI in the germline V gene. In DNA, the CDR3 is TGTGCCAGCAGTGACCTGACCCGGGACTCCGTTCAGTACTTC. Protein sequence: CASSDLTRDSVQYF.

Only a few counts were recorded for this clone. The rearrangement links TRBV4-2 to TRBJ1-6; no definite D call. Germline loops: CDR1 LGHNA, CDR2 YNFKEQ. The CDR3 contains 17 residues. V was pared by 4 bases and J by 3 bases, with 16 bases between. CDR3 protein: CASSRTSTVNYNSPLHF. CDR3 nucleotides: TGTGCCAGCAGCCGTACCTCCACAGTTAACTATAATTCACCCCTCCACTTT.

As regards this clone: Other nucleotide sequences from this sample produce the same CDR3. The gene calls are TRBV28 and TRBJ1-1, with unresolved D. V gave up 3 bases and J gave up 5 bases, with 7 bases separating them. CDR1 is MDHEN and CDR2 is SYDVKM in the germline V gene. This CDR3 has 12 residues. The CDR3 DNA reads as TGTGCCAGCAGTTTTCAGGAAACTGAAGCTTTCTTT. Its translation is CASSFQETEAFF.

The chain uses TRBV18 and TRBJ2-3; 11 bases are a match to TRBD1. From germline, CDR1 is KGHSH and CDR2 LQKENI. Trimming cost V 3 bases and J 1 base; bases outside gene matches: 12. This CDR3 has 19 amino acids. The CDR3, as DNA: TGTGCCAGCTCACCTCAGAGACCGGGACAGGGGGTGGGCACAGATACGCAGTATTTT. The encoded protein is CASSPQRPGQGVGTDTQYF.

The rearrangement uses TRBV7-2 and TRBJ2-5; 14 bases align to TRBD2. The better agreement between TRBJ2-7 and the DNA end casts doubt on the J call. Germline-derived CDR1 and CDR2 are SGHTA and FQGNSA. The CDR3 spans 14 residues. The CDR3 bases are TGTGCCAGCAGCCGGGGACTAGCGGGGGTCGAGCAGTACTTC. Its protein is CASSRGLAGVEQYF.

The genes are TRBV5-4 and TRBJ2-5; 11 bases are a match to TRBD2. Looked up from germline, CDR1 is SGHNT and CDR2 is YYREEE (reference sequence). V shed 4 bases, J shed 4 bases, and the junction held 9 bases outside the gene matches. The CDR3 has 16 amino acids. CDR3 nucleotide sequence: TGTGCCAGCAGCCCACTAGCGGGAGCTCGTGTAGAGACCCAGTACTTC. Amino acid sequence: CASSPLAGARVETQYF.

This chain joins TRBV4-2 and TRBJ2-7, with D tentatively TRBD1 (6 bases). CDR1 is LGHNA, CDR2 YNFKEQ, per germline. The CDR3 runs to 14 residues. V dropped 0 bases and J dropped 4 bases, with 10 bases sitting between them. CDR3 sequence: CASSQDGRGYEQYF. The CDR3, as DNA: TGTGCCAGCAGCCAAGATGGAAGGGGGTACGAGCAGTACTTC.

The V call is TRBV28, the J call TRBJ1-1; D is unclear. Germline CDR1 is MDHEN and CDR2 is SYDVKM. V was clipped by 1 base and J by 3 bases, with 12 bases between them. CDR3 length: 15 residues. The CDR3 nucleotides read TGTGCCAGCAGTTTATCCGGGTTCACGGACACTGAAGCTTTCTTT. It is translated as CASSLSGFTDTEAFF.